These 29 T cell receptor beta chains came from one sample sequenced in a study of identifying expanded T cells in peripheral blood. Sequenced by immunoSEQ multiplex PCR; TCRdb stores in-frame clones only, minus some. The sample has just under 65,000 clones; around 87% are singletons. Sequenced input: blood. The receptors stem from a person aged 18-69 years in good health.

The V gene is TRBV4-1, the J gene TRBJ2-3, with D perhaps given as TRBD1 or TRBD2 (5 bases each). Germline CDR1 is MGHRA and CDR2 is YSYEKL. This CDR3 region has 14 residues. V gave up 6 bases and J gave up 1 base, with 11 bases separating them. CDR3 residues: CASSQLGGTDTQYF. In nucleotides, the CDR3 is TGCGCCAGCAGTCAACTAGGGGGCACAGATACGCAGTATTTT.

This rearrangement joins TRBV15 to TRBJ2-5; possibly TRBD2 for D (5 bases). CDR1 is LNHNV, CDR2 YYDKDF, per germline (reference sequence). The CDR3 covers 15 residues. Trimming shortened V by 1 base and J by 1 base, and 10 bases separated the two germline ends. The CDR3 nucleotides are TGTGCCACCAGCAGAGTTCCTAGCCCCCAAGAGACCCAGTACTTC. Its translation is CATSRVPSPQETQYF.

The J gene is TRBJ2-3, the V gene TRBV6-6; D is perhaps TRBD2 (6 bases). Germline V gene lookup returns CDR1 MNHNY and CDR2 SVGAGI (reference sequence). The ends were cut back, 6 bases at V and 1 base at J, with 11 bases in the middle. This CDR3 region has 14 residues. This chain's CDR3 is CASREGRGTDTQYF. The CDR3 DNA is TGTGCCAGCAGGGAGGGCCGGGGCACAGATACGCAGTATTTT.

V is TRBV7-9 and J is TRBJ2-1; 9 bases agree with TRBD1. Germline CDR1 reads SEHNR; CDR2 reads FQNEAQ (reference sequence). The CDR3 spans 14 residues. With V trimmed by 6 bases and J by 8 bases, 8 bases remained unmatched. In nucleotides, the CDR3 is TGTGCCAGCAGACCCGGACAGGGGTTGGATGAGCAGTTCTTC. This sequence encodes CASRPGQGLDEQFF.

The V and J genes are TRBV9 and TRBJ2-7; TRBD2 might be the D (5 bases). CDR3 length equals 13 residues. Germline-derived CDR1 and CDR2 are SGDLS and YYNGEE. Between the trimmed V and J ends, which lost 3 bases and 3 bases, there was a span of 10 bases. The CDR3 here is CASSALSGYEQYF. DNA of the CDR3: TGTGCCAGCAGCGCTCTAAGCGGCTACGAGCAGTACTTC.

V and J are TRBV11-2 and TRBJ1-1; the D gene is possibly TRBD1 (6 bases). The ends were cut back, 0 bases at V and 3 bases at J, with 14 bases in the middle. The CDR3 loop spans 16 amino acids. Germline V gene lookup returns CDR1 SGHAT and CDR2 FQNNGV. CDR3 residues: CASSLEEQGLYTEAFF. Here the CDR3 DNA reads TGTGCCAGCAGCTTAGAGGAACAGGGTCTCTACACTGAAGCTTTCTTT.

J is TRBJ2-5 and V is TRBV20-1, with TRBD1 matching over 9 bases. The germline CDR1 and CDR2 sequences are DFQATT and SNEGSKA (reference sequence). This CDR3 has 11 amino acids. The V and J ends lost 7 bases and 3 bases, in that order; junction bases with no gene match: 0. The CDR3 loop is CSGDREETQYF. DNA for the CDR3: TGCAGTGGGGACAGGGAAGAGACCCAGTACTTC.

V and J are TRBV19 and TRBJ2-1, with 14 nucleotides matching TRBD2. The germline V gene has CDR1 LNHDA and CDR2 SQIVND (reference sequence). This CDR3 region has 18 residues. Trimming took 6 bases from V and 3 from J; bases not matched to a gene: 10. The CDR3 bases are TGTGCCAGTAGAGGGGGACTAGCGGGAGCGGGTCTCTACAATGAGCAGTTCTTC. Translation gives CASRGGLAGAGLYNEQFF.

The rearrangement uses TRBV6-1 and TRBJ1-5; D remains ambiguous. CDR1 is MNHNS and CDR2 is SASEGT in the germline V gene. This CDR3 has 14 residues. V gave up 8 bases and J gave up 4 bases, with 15 bases separating them. DNA of the CDR3: TGTGCCAGCGGCCGGTCCAGAACAAATCAGCCCCAGCATTTT. Its protein is CASGRSRTNQPQHF.

This chain connects TRBV5-4 to TRBJ2-2; maybe TRBD2 (5 bases). CDR3 size: 15 residues. Germline V gives CDR1 SGHNT, CDR2 YYREEE (reference sequence). V lost 0 bases to trimming and J lost 5 bases, with 11 bases between them. This chain's CDR3 is CASSLVGIRTGELFF. The CDR3 bases are TGTGCCAGCAGCTTGGTCGGGATTCGGACCGGGGAGCTGTTTTTT.

The chain carries TRBV15 and TRBJ1-3; possibly TRBD1 for D (6 bases). This CDR3 comprises 15 residues. The V gene's germline CDR1 is LNHNV and CDR2 YYDKDF (reference sequence). V shed 6 bases and J shed 9 bases, with 21 bases lying between them. The CDR3: CATRPAGVGAGTIYF. In DNA, the CDR3 is TGTGCCACCAGACCCGCGGGCGTGGGGGCGGGCACCATATATTTT.

The chain links TRBV5-1 to TRBJ2-7; D may be TRBD1 (5 bases). Trimming stripped 0 bases from V and 2 bases from J, with 6 bases between. The CDR3 totals 13 residues. Germline lookup yields CDR1 SGHRS and CDR2 YFSETQ. The CDR3 DNA follows: TGCGCCAGCAGCTTGGCGACAGCCTACGAGCAGTACTTC. Translation: CASSLATAYEQYF. The full variable domain, its missing parts supplied by reference TRBV5-1 and TRBJ2-7, is KAGVTQTPRYLIKTRGQQVTLSCSPISGHRSVSWYQQTPGQGLQFLFEYFSETQRNKGNFPGRFSGRQFSNSRSEMNVSTLELGDSALYLCASSLATAYEQYFGPGTRLTVT.

V and J are TRBV10-3 and TRBJ2-7, with TRBD2 matching over 7 bases. There are 13 residues in the CDR3. The germline V gene has CDR1 ENHRY and CDR2 SYGVKD. Losses at the gene ends were 9 bases for V and 0 bases for J; bases not matched to a gene: 5. This chain's CDR3 is CAIWGGVSYEQYF. The CDR3 bases are TGTGCCATTTGGGGAGGGGTCTCCTACGAGCAGTACTTC.

The gene calls are TRBV30 and TRBJ1-1, with 9 bases matching TRBD1. Per the germline V gene, CDR1 is GTSNPN and CDR2 is SVGIG (reference sequence). The CDR3 spans 15 residues. V dropped 2 bases and J dropped 1; count of bases not matched to a gene: 5. The CDR3 here is CAWSRGTGRNTEAFF. The CDR3 region has the DNA TGTGCCTGGAGTCGTGGGACAGGGAGGAACACTGAAGCTTTCTTT.

This chain links TRBV14 with TRBJ2-5; D unclear. V was cut by 6 bases and J by 5 bases, with 7 bases left in between. Germline CDR1 SGHDN, CDR2 FVKESK. The CDR3 extends over 11 amino acids. The CDR3 sequence: CASSLGETQYF. In nucleotides, the CDR3 is TGTGCCAGCAGTTTAGGGGAGACCCAGTACTTC.

CDR3 sequence reads: CATSKERAGAYEQYF. The CDR3 DNA follows: TGTGCCACCAGCAAAGAGCGGGCGGGAGCCTACGAGCAGTACTTC. The chain recombines TRBV15 with TRBJ2-7; TRBD2 matches at 7 bases. Losses at the gene ends were 4 bases for V and 2 bases for J; bases not matched to a gene: 8. The CDR3 runs to 15 residues. CDR1 and CDR2 from the germline V gene are LNHNV and YYDKDF (reference sequence). The full variable domain, completed using reference TRBV15 and TRBJ2-7, is DAMVIQNPRYQVTQFGKPVTLSCSQTLNHNVMYWYQQKSSQAPKLLFHYYDKDFNNEADTPDNFQSRRPNTSFCFLDIRSPGLGDTAMYLCATSKERAGAYEQYFGPGTRLTVT.

This chain connects TRBV28 to TRBJ1-5; a possible D gene is TRBD1 (5 bases). CDR1 and CDR2 from the germline V gene are MDHEN and SYDVKM. The CDR3 contains 11 residues. V gave up 3 bases and J gave up 11 bases, with 8 bases separating them. The CDR3 DNA sequence: TGTGCCAGCAGTTTCGCGGGGGCCCAGCATTTT. It yields the protein CASSFAGAQHF.

V is TRBV12-5 and J is TRBJ2-3, with 9 bases matching TRBD2. Losses at the gene ends were 7 bases for V and 0 bases for J; bases not matched to a gene: 5. The germline CDR1 and CDR2 sequences are LGHNT and FRNRAP. The CDR3 spans 15 residues. The CDR3 nucleotides read TGTGCTAGTGCCTCGAGCGGGGGGAGCACAGATACGCAGTATTTT. It specifies CASASSGGSTDTQYF. The full variable domain, completed using reference TRBV12-5 and TRBJ2-3, is DARVTQTPRHKVTEMGQEVTMRCQPILGHNTVFWYRQTMMQGLELLAYFRNRAPLDDSGMPKDRFSAEMPDATLATLKIQPSEPRDSAVYFCASASSGGSTDTQYFGPGTRLTVL.

The rearrangement uses TRBV29-1 and TRBJ2-2; D gene ambiguous. Per germline, CDR1 SQVTM and CDR2 ANQGSEA. V was shortened by 6 bases and J by 2 bases, with 10 bases between the two germline ends. The CDR3 consists of 13 residues. In DNA form, the CDR3 reads TGCAGCGTAAAGATTGTTAACACCGGGGAGCTGTTTTTT. Its translation: CSVKIVNTGELFF.

The chain has TRBV28 and TRBJ2-7; TRBD2 matches at 7 bases. With V trimmed by 7 bases and J by 5 bases, 8 bases remained unmatched. There are 13 residues in the CDR3. The germline CDR1 and CDR2 sequences are MDHEN and SYDVKM. The CDR3: CASNQAGIDEQYF. CDR3 DNA: TGTGCCAGCAACCAAGCGGGAATCGACGAGCAGTACTTC.

This clone is judged medium-sized (0.01 to 0.1%). This chain uses TRBV5-1 with TRBJ2-7; 8 bases line up with TRBD1. This CDR3 is 14 amino acids long. The germline V gene has CDR1 SGHRS and CDR2 YFSETQ. After removal of 0 bases from V and 6 bases from J, the junction contained 5 bases not matched to a gene. The CDR3 DNA is TGCGCCAGCAGCTTGGCTGGACAGGGCTCCGAGCAGTACTTC. Its translation is CASSLAGQGSEQYF.

CDR3 bases: TGTGCCAGCAGCCCCACGGGGGGCAATGAGCAGTTCTTC. It yields the protein CASSPTGGNEQFF. V is TRBV9 and J is TRBJ2-1; 7 positions match TRBD2. Germline V CDR1 and CDR2: SGDLS, YYNGEE. J was trimmed by 6 bases and V by 4 bases; bases with no gene match: 4. This CDR3 has 13 amino acids.

The rearrangement joins TRBV27 to TRBJ2-2, with D hard to call. CDR1 and CDR2 from the germline V gene are MNHEY and SMNVEV (reference sequence). Trimming left V 3 bases short and J 4 bases short, with 9 bases between. This CDR3 is 14 amino acids long. The CDR3 sequence is CASSLRRSTGELFF. DNA of the CDR3: TGTGCCAGCAGTTTGAGGAGATCCACCGGGGAGCTGTTTTTT.

The chain combines TRBV29-1 with TRBJ2-7, with D perhaps TRBD2 (6 bases). CDR3 length: 12 amino acids. V was shortened by 8 bases and J by 2 bases, with 13 bases between the two germline ends. Germline V gene data show CDR1 as SQVTM and CDR2 as ANQGSEA. The CDR3 sequence: CSPGGSTYEQYF. The CDR3 DNA follows: TGCAGCCCCGGGGGTTCAACCTACGAGCAGTACTTC.

The chain uses TRBV4-1 and TRBJ2-3; TRBD2 might be the D (7 bases). The CDR3 sequence is 16 residues long. V was trimmed by 6 bases and J by 1 base, leaving 17 bases between them. CDR1 and CDR2 from the germline V gene are MGHRA and YSYEKL. CDR3 in DNA: TGCGCCAGCAGGGGCCAAGGGGGGGCTCGCACAGATACGCAGTATTTT. Its protein product is CASRGQGGARTDTQYF.

The rearrangement links TRBV7-2 to TRBJ1-2; tentatively, D is TRBD1 (6 bases). Between the trimmed V and J ends, which lost 1 base and 2 bases, there was a span of 23 bases. Per germline, CDR1 SGHTA and CDR2 FQGNSA. This CDR3 contains 19 residues. Here the CDR3 DNA reads TGTGCCAGCAGCTTAGAGGGGATTGGGACAAGGCCAGGGAACTATGGCTACACCTTC. Translating it yields CASSLEGIGTRPGNYGYTF.

The V and J genes are TRBV5-1 and TRBJ1-4, with 8 bases that match TRBD1. CDR1 and CDR2 from the germline V gene are SGHRS and YFSETQ. The J segment lost 4 bases and the V segment lost 4 bases, leaving 6 bases of the junction unmatched. This CDR3 has 15 residues. CDR3 sequence (DNA): TGCGCCAGCAGCGCAGGGGGCATCGGTAATGAAAAACTGTTTTTT. Its translation: CASSAGGIGNEKLFF.

The chain is built from TRBV2 and TRBJ2-5; 14 bases match TRBD2. Trimming removed 8 bases from V and 2 bases from J; junction bases left unmatched: 4. CDR1 is SNHLY and CDR2 is FYNNEI in the germline V gene. The CDR3 totals 15 residues. The CDR3 DNA reads as TGTGCCAGCGTAAGACTAGCGGGAGGGCAAGAGACCCAGTACTTC. It codes for CASVRLAGGQETQYF.

The V and J genes are TRBV28 and TRBJ1-5; no firm D call. This CDR3 contains 13 residues. The V end was cut by 2 bases, the J end by 7 bases, with 9 bases between. CDR1 is MDHEN, CDR2 SYDVKM, per germline. The CDR3 sequence: CASSLLGSQPQHF. The CDR3 region has the DNA TGTGCCAGCAGTTTACTGGGCAGCCAGCCCCAGCATTTT.